The sequence of this T cell receptor beta chain was determined in a study of T cells in women clearing cervical HPV infection. Each participant carried one incident cervical HPV16 infection only. The assay was immunoSEQ multiplex PCR, and TCRdb's table has in-frame clones only and misses some. This sample's table reports roughly 42,000 clones. Germline loops: CDR1 DFQATT, CDR2 SNEGSKA (reference sequence). V was shortened by 4 bases and J by 4 bases, with 18 bases between the two germline ends. This CDR3 comprises 15 residues. A word on this clone: The read stops 3 residues short of the end of the CDR3; the missing end is completed from the germline J gene.

The chain uses TRBV20-1 and TRBJ2-3; weak D call: TRBD2 (6 bases). This clonotype originated in a woman between 18 and 75 years old with a cervical HPV16 infection that either progressed to CIN3+ or cleared (not recorded which). The sequenced material came from blood buffy coat. The DNA read from the CDR3 is TGCAGTGCTACTAATAGCGGCAAAGCTCCAGATACG. This translates into CSATNSGKAPDT. The complete CDR3 reads CSATNSGKAPDTQYF.